The clone carrying this T cell receptor (beta chain) has just a few counts. The antigen is unknown. This specimen comes from a study of T-cell reconstitution after alpha-beta-depleted transplantation in children. Study outcomes and limitations: By about two months after transplant, alpha-beta T cells reportedly arose from several hundred graft clones that had expanded.

Losses at the gene ends were 4 bases for V and 4 bases for J; bases not matched to a gene: 15. The germline V gene encodes CDR1 SGHDN and CDR2 FVKESK. This CDR3 comprises 20 residues. Preparing the TCRbeta library involved the use of unique molecular identifiers. MiXCR, applied by TCRdb to the PCR reads, yields one record per CDR3 protein. The sample carries about 590,000 distinct CDR3 sequences, under 15% recorded once. The input for sequencing was PBMCs, mostly from graft donor cells, taken 360 days after TCRalphabeta/CD19-depleted stem cell transplant. V and J are TRBV14 and TRBJ2-1; 14 bases match TRBD2. The source of this sequence is a male patient aged 10 to 17 who had a stem cell transplant for acute myeloid leukemia, so the T cells may come from the graft donor. CDR3 DNA sequence: TGTGCCAGCAGCCCAATACCGGGACTAGCGGGAGTCCCCGAGTACAATGAGCAGTTCTTC. This translates into CASSPIPGLAGVPEYNEQFF.